The present T cell receptor beta chain was sequenced within a study of STAT3 mutations in large granular lymphocyte leukemia (dated by TCRdb to between 2018 and 2020). Regarding the study in general: Canonical activating STAT3 mutations were detected in roughly half of the longitudinally sequenced T-LGLL patients. Over half of the T-LGLL patients were given one or more immunosuppressive therapy regimens, and over 30% of the treated patients had a hematologic response. Serial deep sequencing of TCRbeta CDR3 and STAT3 was performed in patients with T-cell large granular lymphocyte leukemia to reconstruct clonal hierarchy and dynamics. More than 15 representative T-LGLL cases were selected from an initial cohort of under 250 LGL patients for longitudinal TCRbeta and STAT3 sequencing. As controls within the study, a couple of patients with natural killer LGL leukemia were also sequenced longitudinally. On average, sequencing was done at 3 to 5 time points per patient, with the number of samplings ranging from 2 to 8. Study-wide conclusions, independent of this receptor: Every T-LGLL patient showed at least one immunodominant TCRbeta clonotype, and about half showed multiple immunodominant subclonotypes. Because codominant clonotypes persisted in some patients, a small but highly pathogenic clone may have been missed. Variable intervals between samplings and differing treatment regimens complicated linking therapy response to changes in TCR clonal burden. In several patients, dominant TCR clone burden exceeded STAT3 mutant burden, suggesting STAT3 mutation arose secondarily within a pre-expanded clone. In about 35% of the 18 patients, TCR clonotype switching occurred after therapy, and every newly emerging clone was STAT3 wild type. Because no samples were available when a clone first appeared, clonal expansion had to be inferred from samplings taken at other points.

DNA was extracted from blood mononuclear cells, with the same DNA used for both TCR and STAT3 sequencing. TCRbeta libraries were sequenced on an Illumina MiSeq, averaging roughly 44,000 productive templates per sample. Multiplex PCR amplification was used to generate TCRbeta CDR3 libraries with the immunoSEQ assay. The authors processed their data as follows. Repertoire diversity was computed as previously defined, with values near 0 indicating extremely monoclonal samples. The source is immuneACCESS, and TCRdb retained only in-frame sequences with V and J called. Part of the clones is not carried over; for the studies checked, unresolved V genes explain less than half of this, and the remainder is unexplained. V and J calls and clone size follow that table, whereas D and trimming were derived from the DNA. Here the sample has 11,000 or so clones; 65% to 90% occur a single time. About 90% of the sample comes from the top ten.

From the germline V gene, CDR1 is KGHSH and CDR2 is LQKENI. The CDR3 measures 12 amino acids from cysteine to phenylalanine. CDR3 DNA only is kept here, 36 bases in frame from base 1. A remark on this clone: Its antigen remains unidentified. The junction does not match germline at one end; this may be a read error.

This TCR was sampled from an elderly man with T-cell large granular lymphocyte leukemia. Some clones in this sample may be carry-over from other donors' samples. The age is the age at diagnosis. The chain uses TRBV18 and TRBJ2-1; a weak D assignment points to TRBD2 (5 bases agree). Sequencing was done on a sample of peripheral blood mononuclear cells. The DNA sequence is TGTGCCAGCTCCCCACACGGGGATGAGCAGTTCTTC. This codes for CASSPHGDEQFF.